This T cell receptor beta chain was captured in a study of blood T cell repertoires in COVID-19 (dated by TCRdb to 2018 to 2020). Context from the whole study: The collaborator samples originated in the United States, Italy and Spain and spanned the acute and convalescent phases of COVID-19. The dataset comprised deeply sampled blood TCRbeta repertoires from subjects exposed to, actively infected with, or recovered from COVID-19. Where available, HLA class I and class II types were taken from metadata supplied by the sample provider and were not determined by assay-based typing. The prospective study material was composed of cDNA or gDNA derived from T cells, B-cell-depleted T cells, or PBMCs. The samples were drawn from two sources: the first 160 participants of the ongoing ImmuneRACE study, and about 1,300 subjects contributed by 6 global collaborators. A de-identified subject ID, COVID-19 status, age in years and sex were almost always included in the sample metadata. The repertoires were released in a freely available public database intended as a resource for research on the immune response to SARS-CoV-2.

Collaborating institutions collected whole blood in K2EDTA tubes following their own protocols. Collaborator samples were shipped for TCRbeta analysis as frozen whole blood, isolated PBMCs, or DNA extracted from either sample type. Note on this clone: Its antigen is not yet known. Base qualities are not at hand, and no much larger clone is one base apart.

V is pared back by 5 bases and J by 5 bases, with 15 bases lying between the germline termini. From its cysteine to its phenylalanine, the CDR3 spans 14 amino acids. Left in the record is the CDR3 DNA by itself, 42 bases read in frame from the first base. CDR1 and CDR2 are drawn from the germline V gene (reference sequence): LNHDA, SQIVND. Here is what the overall study found, with its caveats: How much clinical and demographic metadata was included differed by source and by participant, and the metadata was provided uncurated.

The immunoSEQ Assay, a bias-controlled multiplex PCR, was used to amplify TCRbeta CDR3 regions from genomic DNA. The paper's processing steps were these. The number of nucleated cells in each sample was estimated by amplification of reference gene primers within the assay. Sequence reads were collapsed and filtered to measure the absolute abundance of every unique TCRbeta CDR3 rearrangement. For each sample, productive Simpson clonality was calculated as the square root of Simpson's diversity index across productive rearrangements. As stored in TCRdb, this immuneACCESS dataset retains in-frame rearrangements with V and J assigned. A fraction of the clones does not appear; measured against another copy, unresolved V genes explain less than half of the discrepancy, and the remainder lacks a known reason. V and J calls and clone size are those listed in that table; D and trimming were worked out from the DNA. This sample comprises about 190,000 clones, roughly 80% of them detected only once. The ten largest clones take up 17% of the sample.

Rearrangement joined TRBV19 to TRBJ1-1; TRBD1 might be the D gene, on 5 matching bases. The material sequenced was peripheral blood. The TCR originated in a man in his 60s with active or convalescent COVID-19. The CDR3 region reads CASSPIRVETEAFF. In nucleotides, the sequence is TGTGCCAGTAGTCCGATCAGGGTGGAGACTGAAGCTTTCTTT.